The T cell receptor (beta chain) described here comes from a study of T cell repertoires in cytomegalovirus infection. In this sample, this clonotype turned up many times. TCRdb fed the reads into MiXCR, producing one record per CDR3 protein. The repertoire includes 160,000 or so distinct CDR3 sequences, 20% to 30% of them detected once, and approximately 9.9% sits in the top ten. The V gene's germline CDR1 is SGHTA and CDR2 FQGNSA. With V trimmed by 5 bases and J by 3 bases, 4 bases remained unmatched. This CDR3 has 14 amino acids. Sequences were obtained from PBMCs. V is TRBV7-2 and J is TRBJ1-5; 7 nucleotides agree with TRBD1. The receptor comes from a human donor in good health (CMV status not recorded). Some clones in this sample may be carry-over from other donors' samples. CDR3 in amino acids: CASSLQGYNQPQHF. For the CDR3, the DNA is TGTGCCAGCAGCCTACAGGGGTACAATCAGCCCCAGCATTTT.